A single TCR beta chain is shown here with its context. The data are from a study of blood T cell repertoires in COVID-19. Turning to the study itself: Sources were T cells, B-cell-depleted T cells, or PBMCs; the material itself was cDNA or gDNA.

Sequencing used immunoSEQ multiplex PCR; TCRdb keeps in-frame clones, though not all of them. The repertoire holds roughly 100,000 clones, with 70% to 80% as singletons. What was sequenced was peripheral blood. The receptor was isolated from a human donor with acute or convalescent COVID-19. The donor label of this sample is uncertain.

CDR3 region: CASSNLWGGDLEAFF. CDR3 in DNA: TGTGCCAGCAGTAACCTTTGGGGAGGGGACCTTGAAGCTTTCTTT. The chain uses TRBV6-5 and TRBJ1-1; perhaps TRBD1 as D (5 bases). This CDR3 is built from 15 residues. Trimming left V 5 bases short and J 7 bases short, with 20 bases between. Germline CDR1 reads MNHEY; CDR2 reads SVGAGI.